This T cell receptor beta chain came from a study of cytomegalovirus exposure and HLA in healthy donors. General study results and limits: Most sequenced TCRs were rare (though some public TCRs occurred in many donors).

Concerning this clone itself: Its target is not known.

The CDR3 loop spans 14 amino acids. Per the germline V gene, CDR1 is SGHNT and CDR2 is YENEEA. V shed 1 base and J shed 4 bases, with 10 bases lying between them. PCR primers comprised 60 Vbeta and 13 Jbeta primers. Repertoires were generated with immunoSEQ multiplex PCR, while TCRdb's copy carries only in-frame clones and drops some. The sample holds approximately 240,000 clones, around 80% seen once. The sequenced sample was PBMCs. The chain couples TRBV11-3 to TRBJ1-1, with D perhaps matching TRBD1 (5 bases). The origin of this receptor is a woman aged 55-75 years in good health and CMV-seropositive. For the CDR3, the DNA is TGTGCCAGCAGCTTAGGAGGCAGGGCCACTGAAGCTTTCTTT. Translating it yields CASSLGGRATEAFF.